This TCR beta chain was found in a study of spatial heterogeneity in lung cancer. Indicated time point: blood at routine non-recurrence follow-up after resection. Using its own MiXCR run on the 5' RACE reads, TCRdb lists one record per CDR3 protein. Altogether roughly 72,000 distinct CDR3 sequences are present, about 8.2% being singletons, with the ten largest covering approximately 2%. This clonotype was counted a few times. Sequences were derived from PBMCs, sampled at follow-up. This receptor was taken from a female donor with early-stage non-small cell lung cancer.

CDR3 sequence reads: CATGQDSYEQYF. DNA of the CDR3: TGCGCCACCGGACAGGACTCCTACGAGCAGTACTTC. The V and J genes are TRBV10-1 and TRBJ2-7; 7 bases match TRBD1. Germline V lookup: CDR1 WNHNN, CDR2 SYGVQD (reference sequence). With 10 bases clipped from V and 0 bases from J, the junction kept 3 bases outside the gene matches. This CDR3 has 12 residues.